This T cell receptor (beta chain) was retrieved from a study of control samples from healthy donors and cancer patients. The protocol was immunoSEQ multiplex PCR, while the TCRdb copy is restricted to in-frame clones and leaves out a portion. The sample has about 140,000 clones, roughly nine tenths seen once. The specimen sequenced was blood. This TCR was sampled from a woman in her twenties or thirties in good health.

CDR3 loop: CASSPVPDGYTF. Written as DNA, the CDR3 is TGTGCCAGCAGTCCCGTACCGGATGGCTACACCTTC. The chain has TRBV12-3 or TRBV12-4 and TRBJ1-2; D remains ambiguous. V was trimmed by 5 bases and J by 6 bases, leaving 10 bases between them. This CDR3 is 12 amino acids long.